This T cell receptor (beta chain) appears in the sequencing data of a study of CD8 T cells in Susac syndrome. The CDR3 has 13 residues. Between the trimmed V and J ends, which lost 3 bases and 2 bases, there was a span of 8 bases. Germline V CDR1 and CDR2: KGHSH, LQKENI. A few counts support this clonotype. Random hexamers were used to reverse transcribe the RNA input (about 0.45 to 1 ug). TCRdb re-analysed the immunoSEQ multiplex PCR reads in MiXCR, keeping a single row per CDR3 protein. The sample holds around 99,000 distinct CDR3 sequences, around 95% seen once. This receptor was taken from a human donor in good health. V gene TRBV18 combines with J gene TRBJ2-7; tentatively, D is TRBD2 (6 bases). The sequenced sample was CD4+ T cells from PBMCs. The CDR3 bases are TGTGCCAGCTCACCGGGACTTGCCTACGAGCAGTACTTC. It is translated as CASSPGLAYEQYF.